This T cell receptor beta chain was retrieved from a study of T cell changes during pregnancy in multiple sclerosis. Sequencing was performed with immunoSEQ multiplex PCR; in TCRdb, only in-frame clones are kept and a portion is missing. The sample comprises under 130,000 clones, roughly 93% of which are singletons, and around 0.84% rests with the top ten. Germline loops: CDR1 MDHEN, CDR2 SYDVKM. The CDR3 runs to 15 residues. Trimming pared 5 bases from V and 8 bases from J, leaving 21 bases between. The chain is built from TRBV28 and TRBJ1-1; D gene ambiguous. The TCR comes from a female donor with multiple sclerosis, enrolled in a pregnancy study. Sequencing used peripheral blood, obtained after pregnancy. The CDR3 region has the DNA TGTGCCAGCAGTCCCCCCCGCGGACTCAGGACCGAAGCTTTCTTT. Translating it yields CASSPPRGLRTEAFF.